A single sample is the source of the 25 T cell receptor beta chains below, sequenced in a study of blood T cell repertoires in COVID-19. Profiling relied on immunoSEQ multiplex PCR, and the TCRdb table lists in-frame clones only, not all of them. The sample contains 95,000 to 150,000 clones, around 81% of which appear only once. Sequencing was carried out using peripheral blood. Receptor source: a man aged 25 to 45 with COVID-19, enrolled during active disease.

In its sample, this clone was seen a few times. The chain combines TRBV28 with TRBJ1-4; 7 nucleotides line up with TRBD1. Germline-derived CDR1 and CDR2 are MDHEN and SYDVKM. Unmatched junction bases numbered 4, after V lost 5 bases and J lost 4 bases. This CDR3 comprises 14 residues. The CDR3 reads CASSPQGYNEKLFF. The CDR3 DNA reads TGTGCCAGCAGTCCACAGGGGTATAATGAAAAACTGTTTTTT.

CDR3 sequence reads: CASSPGHGPNQPQHF. For the CDR3, the DNA is TGTGCCAGCAGCCCCGGACATGGTCCTAATCAGCCCCAGCATTTT. This chain links TRBV4-2 with TRBJ1-5; D may be TRBD1 (5 bases). Trimming took 4 bases from V and 4 from J, leaving 14 bases between them. The CDR3 covers 15 residues. CDR1 is LGHNA, CDR2 YNFKEQ, per germline.

The chain is built from TRBV7-8 and TRBJ2-1, with 7 bases that match TRBD2. This CDR3 contains 18 residues. The junction had 15 bases not matched to a gene; V was cut back by 5 bases and J by 2 bases. From germline, CDR1 is SGHVS and CDR2 FQNEAQ. As DNA, the CDR3 is TGTGCCAGCAGCCGGGGACTGATTGGGAGCGGGGCCTACAATGAGCAGTTCTTC. Its protein is CASSRGLIGSGAYNEQFF.

The chain joins TRBV29-1 to TRBJ1-1, with 7 bases that match TRBD1. Unmatched junction bases numbered 9, after V lost 8 bases and J lost 3 bases. The CDR3 loop spans 13 amino acids. The V gene's germline CDR1 is SQVTM and CDR2 ANQGSEA. The CDR3 nucleotides are TGCAGCACCGAACAGGGGACGGACACTGAAGCTTTCTTT. Its translation is CSTEQGTDTEAFF.

CDR3 bases: TGTGCCAGCAGGCGGGACTGGGTTTCTGGAAACACCATATATTTT. Protein sequence: CASRRDWVSGNTIYF. V gene TRBV2 combines with J gene TRBJ1-3; perhaps TRBD1 as D (5 bases). V was shortened by 6 bases and J by 1 base, with 13 bases between the two germline ends. Germline assignment: CDR1 SNHLY and CDR2 FYNNEI. CDR3 length: 15 amino acids.

The sample holds one count of this clone. The CDR3: CASSYLRAGGSEKLFF. The CDR3 coding sequence is TGTGCCAGCAGCTACCTTAGGGCAGGGGGCTCGGAAAAACTGTTTTTT. This chain uses TRBV28 with TRBJ1-4; 8 positions agree with TRBD1. Germline V gene sequence: CDR1 MDHEN, CDR2 SYDVKM. Losses at the gene ends were 6 bases for V and 8 bases for J; bases not matched to a gene: 14. The CDR3 consists of 16 residues.

The chain combines TRBV20-1 with TRBJ2-3, with D perhaps TRBD1 (7 bases). The CDR3 is made up of 14 amino acids. The germline V gene has CDR1 DFQATT and CDR2 SNEGSKA (reference sequence). V was clipped by 3 bases and J by 4 bases, with 14 bases between them. CDR3 DNA sequence: TGCAGTGCTAGTAGACAGGGAGGCGCAGATACGCAGTATTTT. Translating gives CSASRQGGADTQYF.

The CDR3 coding sequence is TGTGCCAGCAGCCAAGGTGGGGCCTCAAGAAACACCATATATTTT. Its protein is CASSQGGASRNTIYF. The rearrangement joins TRBV3-1 (or the pseudogene TRBV3-2) to TRBJ1-3, with a possible D match to TRBD1 (5 bases). The CDR3 is made up of 15 amino acids. V was clipped by 1 base and J by 5 bases, with 12 bases between them. CDR1 and CDR2 from the germline V gene are LGHDT and YNNKEL (reference sequence).

This clone was observed once. The CDR3 DNA reads as TGTGCCAGCACCCCAATCTGGGACAGGGGGAGTTTAACCTTC. Protein sequence: CASTPIWDRGSLTF. The gene calls are TRBV9 and TRBJ1-2; 11 bases map to TRBD1. Trimming removed 6 bases from V and 14 bases from J; junction bases left unmatched: 15. This CDR3 spans 14 amino acids. Germline V gene sequence: CDR1 SGDLS, CDR2 YYNGEE.

This chain connects TRBV20-1 to TRBJ2-3; 9 bases match TRBD2. The CDR3 is 15 residues long. The V and J ends lost 3 bases and 2 bases, in that order; junction bases with no gene match: 6. Germline lookup yields CDR1 DFQATT and CDR2 SNEGSKA (reference sequence). CDR3: CSASWAGGATDTQYF. The DNA for the CDR3 is TGCAGTGCTAGTTGGGCGGGAGGGGCCACAGATACGCAGTATTTT.

This chain connects TRBV28 to TRBJ1-5; no clear D. V was pared by 8 bases and J by 5 bases, with 22 bases between. This CDR3 comprises 16 residues. Germline V CDR1 and CDR2: MDHEN, SYDVKM. CDR3 residues: CASETITQWADQPQHF. The DNA for the CDR3 is TGTGCCAGCGAAACAATTACACAGTGGGCAGATCAGCCCCAGCATTTT.

There are a few counts of this clone. This chain links TRBV2 with TRBJ2-7; D unclear. Trimming removed 7 bases from V and 0 bases from J, with 7 bases in between. This CDR3 region has 12 residues. In germline, CDR1 is SNHLY, CDR2 FYNNEI. The CDR3 nucleotides read TGTGCCAGCAAAATATTCTCCTACGAGCAGTACTTC. It translates to CASKIFSYEQYF.

This clone was observed once. J is TRBJ2-1 and V is TRBV10-2; the match to TRBD2 covers 7 bases. Germline CDR1 reads WSHSY; CDR2 reads SAAADI. The CDR3 contains 14 residues. With V trimmed by 6 bases and J by 8 bases, 10 bases remained unmatched. The CDR3 sequence: CASRSAGDGDEQFF. In DNA form, the CDR3 reads TGCGCCAGCAGGTCGGCGGGGGACGGGGATGAGCAGTTCTTC.

The sample holds one count of this clone. The V and J genes are TRBV7-9 and TRBJ2-3; 7 bases are a match to TRBD1. The trim removed 4 bases at V and 4 bases at J, leaving 8 bases unmatched. CDR1 is SEHNR and CDR2 is FQNEAQ in the germline V gene (reference sequence). The CDR3 contains 15 residues. This CDR3 reads CASSSPDRVPDTQYF. Written as DNA, the CDR3 is TGTGCCAGCAGCTCCCCAGACAGGGTACCAGATACGCAGTATTTT.

The CDR3 spells CASSFVGTKGYEQYF. CDR3 DNA sequence: TGTGCCAGCAGCTTTGTTGGGACAAAGGGCTACGAGCAGTACTTC. The chain recombines TRBV7-9 with TRBJ2-7; perhaps TRBD1 as D (6 bases). This CDR3 comprises 15 residues. Between the trimmed V and J ends, which lost 3 bases and 3 bases, there was a span of 15 bases. Germline lookup yields CDR1 SEHNR and CDR2 FQNEAQ (reference sequence).

V and J are TRBV19 and TRBJ1-4, with a tentative D call TRBD1 (6 bases). The CDR3 consists of 15 residues. Germline CDR1 and CDR2: LNHDA and SQIVND (reference sequence). V was shortened by 3 bases and J by 7 bases, with 15 bases between the two germline ends. CDR3 DNA: TGTGCCAGTAGTATCTTCCTGGAAGGGGGTGAAAAACTGTTTTTT. Amino acid sequence: CASSIFLEGGEKLFF. Full variable domain (missing parts from reference TRBV19 and TRBJ1-4): DGGITQSPKYLFRKEGQNVTLSCEQNLNHDAMYWYRQDPGQGLRLIYYSQIVNDFQKGDIAEGYSVSREKKESFPLTVTSAQKNPTAFYLCASSIFLEGGEKLFFGSGTQLSVL.

The J gene is TRBJ2-6, the V gene TRBV3-1 (or the pseudogene TRBV3-2); 7 nucleotides match TRBD1. Unmatched junction bases numbered 14, after V lost 0 bases and J lost 0 bases. Germline lookup yields CDR1 LGHDT and CDR2 YNNKEL (reference sequence). The CDR3 has 21 residues. CDR3 bases: TGTGCCAGCAGCCAAGATCAAAGAGGGACAGAAAGAAGCTCTGGGGCCAACGTCCTGACTTTC. This codes for CASSQDQRGTERSSGANVLTF.

About this clone: Compared with germline, one end of the junction differs, possibly owing to a read error. The genes are TRBV5-6 and TRBJ1-5; no clear D. The CDR3 extends over 16 amino acids. Germline V lookup: CDR1 SGHDT, CDR2 YYEEEE. The CDR3 DNA reads as TGTGCCAGCAGTTTGGGAGGTCGGATTAGCAATCAGCCCCAGCATTTT. This sequence encodes CASSLGGRISNQPQHF.

This sequence joins TRBV11-3 and TRBJ1-1; tentatively, D is TRBD1 (5 bases). V was pared by 5 bases and J by 4 bases, with 17 bases between. This CDR3 comprises 15 residues. Germline V gene sequence: CDR1 SGHNT, CDR2 YENEEA. The CDR3 is CASSPAGGVITEAFF. CDR3 in DNA: TGTGCCAGCAGCCCGGCCGGGGGGGTTATCACTGAAGCTTTCTTT. Full variable domain (missing parts from reference TRBV11-3 and TRBJ1-1): EAGVVQSPRYKIIEKKQPVAFWCNPISGHNTLYWYLQNLGQGPELLIRYENEEAVDDSQLPKDRFSAERLKGVDSTLKIQPAELGDSAVYLCASSPAGGVITEAFFGQGTRLTVV.

In regard to this clone: Additional DNA sequences in this sample encode the identical CDR3. The chain carries TRBV4-3 and TRBJ2-3; TRBD2 agrees at 7 bases. V lost 3 bases to trimming and J lost 2 bases; unmatched junction nucleotides: 5. This CDR3 spans 15 amino acids. In germline, CDR1 is LGHNA, CDR2 YSLEER. The CDR3: CASSQERGSTDTQYF. The CDR3 DNA follows: TGCGCCAGCAGCCAGGAGCGGGGATCCACAGATACGCAGTATTTT.

The chain recombines TRBV5-6 with TRBJ1-4, with 8 bases matching TRBD1. The CDR3 totals 15 residues. V shed 4 bases, J shed 3 bases, and the junction held 5 bases outside the gene matches. Per germline, CDR1 SGHDT and CDR2 YYEEEE. CDR3 residues: CASSLDRGANEKLFF. CDR3 sequence (DNA): TGTGCCAGCAGCCTCGACAGGGGTGCTAATGAAAAACTGTTTTTT.

The chain employs TRBV30 and TRBJ2-2, with 7 nucleotides matching TRBD1. The germline V gene encodes CDR1 GTSNPN and CDR2 SVGIG (reference sequence). The V and J ends lost 3 bases and 5 bases, in that order; junction bases with no gene match: 12. The CDR3 is 16 amino acids. The CDR3 spells CAWSETTRGWTGELFF. The CDR3 coding sequence is TGTGCCTGGAGCGAGACGACCAGGGGGTGGACCGGGGAGCTGTTTTTT.

The V gene is TRBV2, the J gene TRBJ2-2; weak D call: TRBD1 (6 bases). The length of the CDR3 is 14 residues. Germline assignment: CDR1 SNHLY and CDR2 FYNNEI. V dropped 8 bases and J dropped 1 base, with 11 bases sitting between them. The CDR3 bases are TGTGCCAGCTCTACAGGGAGGAACACCGGGGAGCTGTTTTTT. It encodes CASSTGRNTGELFF.

This clone was observed a few times. V is TRBV4-1 and J is TRBJ2-4; TRBD1 matches 9 bases. Germline loops: CDR1 MGHRA, CDR2 YSYEKL. V lost 2 bases and J lost 9; bases outside the gene matches: 8. The CDR3 runs 15 residues. The CDR3 bases are TGCGCCAGCAGCCAAACCCGGGACAGGGTTCCCATTCAGTACTTC. Translated: CASSQTRDRVPIQYF.

This clone was detected once. V usage is TRBV5-6 and J usage is TRBJ2-2, with a tentative D call TRBD2 (5 bases). CDR1 SGHDT and CDR2 YYEEEE come from the germline V gene. The germline V and J ends were trimmed by 1 base and 5 bases, with 15 bases remaining between them. The CDR3 has 16 residues. CDR3 sequence (DNA): TGTGCCAGCAGCTTGTCCGGTAGCCGGGGTACCGGGGAGCTGTTTTTT. This codes for CASSLSGSRGTGELFF.